This TCR beta chain was profiled in a study of shared clonotypes between healthy human individuals. There are 14 residues in the CDR3. V lost 4 bases and J 1 base, leaving 8 bases between the germline ends. Germline V CDR1 and CDR2: MDHEN, SYDVKM. CD8 cells classed as naive were CD45RO-negative and positively selected for CCR7, excluding terminally differentiated effector memory CD45RA+ cells. This clone was picked up one time. The assay was immunoSEQ multiplex PCR, and TCRdb's table has in-frame clones only and misses some. In the table there are approximately 2,200,000 clones, about 92% of which are singletons.

This sequence joins TRBV28 and TRBJ1-5; D not resolved. Sequencing was carried out using naive CD8+ T cells from PBMCs. The TCR originated in a young man in good health. Some clones in this sample may be carry-over from other donors' samples. CDR3 region: CASSYARSNQPQHF. The CDR3, as DNA: TGTGCCAGCAGTTATGCAAGAAGCAATCAGCCCCAGCATTTT.